This T cell receptor (beta chain) was identified in a study of cytomegalovirus exposure and HLA in healthy donors. This clone was recorded a few times. One end of the junction varies from germline; a read error may be responsible. The PCR contained 60 Vbeta and 13 Jbeta primers. Some clones are missing from TCRdb's copy, which holds only in-frame ones; the method was immunoSEQ multiplex PCR. The table includes about 89,000 clones, 85% detected once. The CDR3 sequence is 14 residues long. Germline V gives CDR1 SSHAT, CDR2 FNYEAQ (reference sequence). Sequenced material: PBMCs. This receptor was obtained from a man in his forties in good health and CMV-seropositive. The chain links TRBV7-7 to TRBJ2-2, with D perhaps matching TRBD2 (5 bases). The CDR3 sequence: CASSRDPRSGELFF. For the CDR3, the DNA is TGTGCTAGCAGCCGGGATCCCCGGTCCGGGGAGCTGTTTTTT.